A selection of T cell receptor beta chains follows, all from one sample in a study of somatic mutations in cytotoxic T cells in rheumatoid arthritis. Using immunoSEQ multiplex PCR, the repertoire was profiled, and TCRdb retains in-frame clones only, with some absent. This sample has about 19,000 clones, with approximately 82% found just once. The sample taken for sequencing was CD8+ T cells sorted from blood. The receptors stem from an adult with rheumatoid arthritis. Each CDR3 is given with its conserved first and last residue. The D gene is left open where the match is weak. A clone size is listed for some rows: how often the clone was seen (once, few, many), or a class if it is expanded.

D,J,size,V,CDR3,DNA
-,TRBJ2-1,-,TRBV27,CASSLLPGRLTEQFF,TGTGCCAGCAGTCTACTCCCGGGACGGTTAACGGAGCAGTTCTTC
-,TRBJ2-3,-,TRBV27,CASSPLSRQSTQYF,TGTGCCAGCAGTCCCCTCTCGCGACAGTCTACGCAGTATTTT
-,TRBJ1-1,-,TRBV5-8,CASRGNSTGGWAEAFF,TGTGCCAGCAGGGGGAACTCCACTGGAGGTTGGGCTGAAGCTTTCTTT
TRBD2,TRBJ2-3,-,TRBV6-4,CASSLAGGSTDTQYF,TGTGCCAGCAGTCTAGCGGGGGGTAGCACAGATACGCAGTATTTT
-,TRBJ1-1,-,TRBV21-1,CASSQSFRTEAFF,TGTGCCAGCAGTCAGAGCTTTCGCACTGAAGCTTTCTTT
TRBD2,TRBJ2-7,-,TRBV11-2,CASSSLSSGSYEQYF,TGTGCCAGCAGCTCCCTTTCTAGCGGGAGCTACGAGCAGTACTTC
TRBD1,TRBJ1-4,-,TRBV5-1,CASSTKTGGAGLFF,TGCGCCAGCAGCACCAAGACAGGGGGCGCCGGACTGTTTTTT
TRBD1,TRBJ1-2,-,TRBV28,CARTGGYGYTF,TGTGCCAGGACAGGGGGCTATGGCTACACCTTC
-,TRBJ2-1,-,TRBV27,CASSSGVEQFF,TGTGCCAGCAGTTCGGGAGTTGAGCAGTTCTTC
TRBD1,TRBJ1-1,-,TRBV2,CASSERQGATEAFF,TGTGCCAGCAGTGAGCGGCAGGGGGCCACTGAAGCTTTCTTT
-,TRBJ1-3,once,TRBV27,CASSLGTPGFGNTIYF,TGTGCCAGCAGTTTAGGTACCCCAGGGTTTGGAAACACCATATATTTT
TRBD2,TRBJ2-7,-,TRBV5-1,CASSLWGRATYEQYF,TGCGCCAGCAGCTTGTGGGGGAGGGCTACCTACGAGCAGTACTTC
-,TRBJ1-6,once,TRBV30,CAWREQGRGGSPLHF,TGTGCCTGGAGGGAACAGGGACGTGGTGGGTCACCCCTCCACTTT
TRBD1,TRBJ1-3,-,TRBV7-9,CASSTGTGLRVF,TGTGCCAGCAGCACCGGGACAGGGCTGAGAGTTTTT
TRBD1,TRBJ1-1,-,TRBV9,CASSVVPATARGTEAFF,TGTGCCAGCAGCGTAGTCCCAGCGACCGCCAGGGGGACTGAAGCTTTCTTT
TRBD2,TRBJ2-1,-,TRBV7-9,CASSASGGFYNEQFF,TGTGCCAGCAGCGCTAGCGGGGGGTTTTACAATGAGCAGTTCTTC
-,TRBJ1-1,once,TRBV7-8,CASSLGPGEGAFF,TGTGCCAGCAGCTTAGGTCCAGGCGAGGGGGCTTTCTTT
-,TRBJ2-7,-,TRBV5-6,CASRVTDSPYEQYF,TGTGCCAGCAGGGTTACCGACAGCCCCTACGAGCAGTACTTC
TRBD2,TRBJ2-5,-,TRBV29-1,CSVERGLVRETQYF,TGCAGCGTTGAAAGGGGACTAGTTCGAGAGACCCAGTACTTC
-,TRBJ2-6,once,TRBV7-6,CASGLEPTPGSGANVLTF,TGTGCCAGCGGGCTCGAACCCACCCCGGGCTCTGGGGCCAACGTCCTGACTTTC
-,TRBJ1-6,-,TRBV7-9,CASSFGGSYSPLHF,TGTGCCAGCAGCTTTGGAGGGTCCTATTCACCCCTCCACTTT
-,TRBJ1-1,-,TRBV5-1,CASSLLGLNTEAFF,TGCGCCAGCAGCTTGTTAGGCCTGAACACTGAAGCTTTCTTT
-,TRBJ2-2,-,TRBV9,CASSVAGIAGELFF,TGTGCCAGCAGCGTCGCGGGGATTGCTGGGGAGCTGTTTTTT
TRBD1,TRBJ1-1,-,TRBV4-1,CASSQLGQGNTEAFF,TGCGCCAGCAGCCAACTGGGACAGGGGAACACTGAAGCTTTCTTT
TRBD1,TRBJ1-6,-,TRBV28,CASSWGTGTGRLSYNSPLHF,TGTGCCAGCAGTTGGGGAACCGGGACAGGGCGCCTCTCCTATAATTCACCCCTCCACTTT
-,TRBJ2-2,-,TRBV5-4,CASSFTTGMIGELFF,TGTGCCAGCAGCTTTACTACCGGGATGATCGGGGAGCTGTTTTTT
-,TRBJ1-1,once,TRBV13,CASSLGMDSRLTEAFF,TGTGCCAGCAGCCTAGGGATGGACAGTCGGCTCACTGAAGCTTTCTTT
TRBD2,TRBJ2-1,-,TRBV13,CASSSRLAGAGYNEQFF,TGTGCCAGCAGCTCACGACTAGCGGGAGCAGGTTACAATGAGCAGTTCTTC
-,TRBJ2-2,-,TRBV7-3,CASSLWAGNTGELFF,TGTGCCAGCAGCTTATGGGCAGGGAACACCGGGGAGCTGTTTTTT
-,TRBJ2-3,-,TRBV7-2,CASSLEQSLDTQYF,TGTGCCAGCAGCTTAGAACAGAGCCTTGATACGCAGTATTTT
-,TRBJ1-2,-,TRBV15,CATSRDRANYGYTF,TGTGCCACCAGCAGAGATAGAGCTAACTATGGCTACACCTTC
-,TRBJ2-2,-,TRBV14,CASSQTATGELFF,TGTGCCAGCAGCCAAACCGCCACCGGGGAGCTGTTTTTT
-,TRBJ2-2,-,TRBV6-1,CASSEPSTSTDTGELFF,TGTGCCAGCAGTGAACCCTCCACCTCCACAGACACCGGGGAGCTGTTTTTT
TRBD2,TRBJ2-3,-,TRBV7-8,CASSFLAGTSGSGLDTQYF,TGTGCCAGCAGCTTTTTGGCTGGGACTAGCGGGAGCGGCTTAGATACGCAGTATTTT
-,TRBJ1-2,-,TRBV13,CASSPPGRIYGYTF,TGTGCCAGCAGCCCCCCGGGACGGATCTATGGCTACACCTTC
-,TRBJ1-3,-,TRBV9,CASSPWTGSSGNTIYF,TGTGCCAGCAGCCCCTGGACGGGGAGCTCTGGAAACACCATATATTTT
-,TRBJ1-5,-,TRBV27,CASSTGSQPQHF,TGTGCCAGCAGTACAGGGAGTCAGCCCCAGCATTTT
TRBD1,TRBJ1-4,-,TRBV14,CASSQTGMVTNEKLFF,TGTGCCAGCAGCCAGACAGGGATGGTCACTAATGAAAAACTGTTTTTT
TRBD2,TRBJ2-1,-,TRBV29-1,CSAGTSVDEQFF,TGCAGCGCCGGGACTAGCGTTGATGAGCAGTTCTTC
-,TRBJ1-2,-,TRBV5-1,CASSLESKPRGHGYTF,TGCGCCAGCAGCTTGGAATCCAAACCCCGGGGGCATGGCTACACCTTC
TRBD2,TRBJ2-7,-,TRBV4-3,CASSQSGTSGFYEQYF,TGCGCCAGCAGCCAATCCGGGACTAGCGGGTTCTACGAGCAGTACTTC
-,TRBJ2-3,-,TRBV4-1,CASSQDPLTTDTQYF,TGCGCCAGCAGCCAAGATCCACTTACCACAGATACGCAGTATTTT
TRBD2,TRBJ2-1,-,TRBV7-9,CASSFPGLASHSYNEQFF,TGTGCCAGCAGCTTTCCGGGACTAGCCTCTCACTCCTACAATGAGCAGTTCTTC
-,TRBJ2-5,-,TRBV28,CASSPLRRGETQYF,TGTGCCAGCAGTCCCCTCCGCCGTGGAGAGACCCAGTACTTC
-,TRBJ1-1,-,TRBV15,CATSRVLSVTEAFF,TGTGCCACCAGCAGAGTTCTAAGCGTTACTGAAGCTTTCTTT
TRBD1,TRBJ2-5,-,TRBV28,CASSSGTDIAETQYF,TGTGCCAGCAGCTCCGGGACAGACATAGCAGAGACCCAGTACTTC
-,TRBJ1-5,few,TRBV9,CASSVGASNQPQHF,TGTGCCAGCAGCGTGGGTGCGAGCAATCAGCCCCAGCATTTT
-,TRBJ2-6,few,TRBV13,CASSFRDRPGANVLTF,TGTGCCAGCAGCTTCCGGGACCGCCCCGGGGCCAACGTCCTGACTTTC
-,TRBJ1-1,few,TRBV6-6,CATEGDTEAFF,TGTGCCACCGAGGGGGACACTGAAGCTTTCTTT